This TCR beta chain was captured by sequencing in a study of CD8+ T cells in alopecia areata. Study-level points and caveats: Scalp sequencing also captures normal skin's resident alphabeta T cells.

Sequencing relied on a cDNA template that was reverse transcribed from extracted RNA. The assay was immunoSEQ multiplex PCR, and TCRdb's table has in-frame clones only and misses some. This table holds roughly 100,000 clones, less than 70% found once. This CDR3 has 14 residues. V lost 9 bases to trimming and J lost 1 base, with 12 bases between them. Looked up from germline, CDR1 is KGHSH and CDR2 is LQKENI. Note on this clone: The antigen is not known.

The chain joins TRBV18 to TRBJ2-2, with D possibly matching TRBD1 (6 bases). Sample: CD4+ T cells sorted from blood. The receptor's source is a human donor in good health. The DNA for the CDR3 is TGTGCCAGTCGGCAGGGGATGAACACCGGGGAGCTGTTTTTT. This codes for CASRQGMNTGELFF. Based on the CDR3 plus reference TRBV18 and TRBJ2-2, the full variable domain is NAGVMQNPRHLVRRRGQEARLRCSPMKGHSHVYWYRQLPEEGLKFMVYLQKENIIDESGMPKERFSAEFPKEGPSILRIQQVVRGDSAAYFCASRQGMNTGELFFGEGSRLTVL.